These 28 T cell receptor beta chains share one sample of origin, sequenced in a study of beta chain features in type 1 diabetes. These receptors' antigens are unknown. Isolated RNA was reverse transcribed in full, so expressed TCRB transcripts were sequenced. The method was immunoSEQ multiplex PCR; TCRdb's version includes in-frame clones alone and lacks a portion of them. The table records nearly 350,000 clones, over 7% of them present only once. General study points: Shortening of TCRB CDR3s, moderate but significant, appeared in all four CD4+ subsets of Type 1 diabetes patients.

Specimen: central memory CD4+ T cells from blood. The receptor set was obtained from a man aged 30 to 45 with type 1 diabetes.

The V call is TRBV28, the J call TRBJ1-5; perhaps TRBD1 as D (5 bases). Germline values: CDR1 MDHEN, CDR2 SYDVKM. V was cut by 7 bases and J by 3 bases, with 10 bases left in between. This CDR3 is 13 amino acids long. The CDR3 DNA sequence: TGTGCCAGCACCAGGGCGGTCAATCAGCCCCAGCATTTT. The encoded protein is CASTRAVNQPQHF.

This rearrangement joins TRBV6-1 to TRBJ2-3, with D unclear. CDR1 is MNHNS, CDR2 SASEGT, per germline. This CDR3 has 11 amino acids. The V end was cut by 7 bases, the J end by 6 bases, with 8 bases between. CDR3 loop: CASTLGDTQYF. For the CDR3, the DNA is TGTGCCAGCACCCTCGGGGATACGCAGTATTTT.

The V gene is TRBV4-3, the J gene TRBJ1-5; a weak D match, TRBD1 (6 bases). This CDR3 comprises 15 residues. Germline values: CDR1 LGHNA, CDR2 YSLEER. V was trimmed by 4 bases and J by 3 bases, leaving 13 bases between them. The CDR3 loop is CASSLETGVNQPQHF. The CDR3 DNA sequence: TGCGCCAGCAGCCTAGAGACAGGAGTCAATCAGCCCCAGCATTTT.

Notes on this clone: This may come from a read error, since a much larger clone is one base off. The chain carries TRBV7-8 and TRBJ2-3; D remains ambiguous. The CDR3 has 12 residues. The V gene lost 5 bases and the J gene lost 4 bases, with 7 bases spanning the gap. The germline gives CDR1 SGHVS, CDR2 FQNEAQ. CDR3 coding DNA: TGTGCCAGCAGCAATATGGCAGATACGCAGTATTTT. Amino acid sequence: CASSNMADTQYF.

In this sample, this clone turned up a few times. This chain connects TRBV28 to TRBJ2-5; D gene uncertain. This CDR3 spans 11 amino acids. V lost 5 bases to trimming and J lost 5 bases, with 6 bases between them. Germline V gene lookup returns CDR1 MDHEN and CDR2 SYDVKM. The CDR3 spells CASSPRETQYF. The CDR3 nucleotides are TGTGCCAGCAGTCCGCGGGAGACCCAGTACTTC. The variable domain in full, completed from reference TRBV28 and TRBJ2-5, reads DVKVTQSSRYLVKRTGEKVFLECVQDMDHENMFWYRQDPGLGLRLIYFSYDVKMKEKGDIPEGYSVSREKKERFSLILESASTNQTSMYLCASSPRETQYFGPGTRLLVL.

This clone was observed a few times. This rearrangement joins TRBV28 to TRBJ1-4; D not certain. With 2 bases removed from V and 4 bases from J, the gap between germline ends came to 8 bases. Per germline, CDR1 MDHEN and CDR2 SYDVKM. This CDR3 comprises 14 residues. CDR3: CASSLMDGNEKLFF. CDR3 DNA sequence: TGTGCCAGCAGTTTAATGGATGGTAATGAAAAACTGTTTTTT.

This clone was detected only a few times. The CDR3 DNA is TGTGCCACTCGACTGGAAGGCACAGATACGCAGTATTTT. Its translation: CATRLEGTDTQYF. The chain uses TRBV7-9 and TRBJ2-3; no firm D call. There are 13 residues in the CDR3. Germline V CDR1 and CDR2: SEHNR, FQNEAQ (reference sequence). Trimming pared 10 bases from V and 1 base from J, leaving 12 bases between.

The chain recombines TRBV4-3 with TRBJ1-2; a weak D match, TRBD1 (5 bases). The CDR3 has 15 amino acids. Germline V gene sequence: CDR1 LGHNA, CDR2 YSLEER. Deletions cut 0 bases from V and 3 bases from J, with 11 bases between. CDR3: CASSQDSEGHYGYTF. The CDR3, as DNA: TGCGCCAGCAGCCAAGATTCTGAGGGACACTATGGCTACACCTTC.

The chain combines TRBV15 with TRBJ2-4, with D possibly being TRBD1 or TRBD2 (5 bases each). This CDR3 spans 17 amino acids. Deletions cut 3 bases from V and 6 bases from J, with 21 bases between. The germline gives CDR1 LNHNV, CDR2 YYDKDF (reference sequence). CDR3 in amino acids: CATSRPLPAGTGNIQYF. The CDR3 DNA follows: TGTGCCACCAGCAGGCCGCTGCCCGCCGGGACGGGAAACATTCAGTACTTC.

In nucleotides, the CDR3 is TGCAGCGCAAATCGGGACTCCACGAACAATGAGCAGTTCTTC. It translates to CSANRDSTNNEQFF. The V gene is TRBV29-1, the J gene TRBJ2-1, with a possible D match to TRBD2 (6 bases). V gave up 7 bases and J gave up 5 bases, with 18 bases separating them. This CDR3 is built from 14 residues. CDR1 is SQVTM, CDR2 ANQGSEA, per germline.

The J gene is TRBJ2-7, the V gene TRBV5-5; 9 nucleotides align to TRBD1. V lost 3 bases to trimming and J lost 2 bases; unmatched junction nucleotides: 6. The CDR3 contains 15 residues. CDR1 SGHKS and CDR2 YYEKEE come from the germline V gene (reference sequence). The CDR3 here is CASSWGQGHTYEQYF. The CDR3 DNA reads TGTGCCAGCAGCTGGGGACAGGGACATACCTACGAGCAGTACTTC.

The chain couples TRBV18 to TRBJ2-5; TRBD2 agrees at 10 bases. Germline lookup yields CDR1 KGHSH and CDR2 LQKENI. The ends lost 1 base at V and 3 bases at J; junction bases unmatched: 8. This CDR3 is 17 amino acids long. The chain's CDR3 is CASSPLIQRGGKETQYF. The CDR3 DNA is TGTGCCAGCTCACCACTAATCCAGCGGGGGGGAAAAGAGACCCAGTACTTC.

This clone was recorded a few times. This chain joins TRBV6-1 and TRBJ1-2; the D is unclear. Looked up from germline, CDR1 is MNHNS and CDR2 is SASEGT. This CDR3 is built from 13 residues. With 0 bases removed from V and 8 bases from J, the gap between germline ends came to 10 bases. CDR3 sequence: CASSEATPLGYTF. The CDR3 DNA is TGTGCCAGCAGTGAAGCGACGCCCTTGGGCTACACCTTC.

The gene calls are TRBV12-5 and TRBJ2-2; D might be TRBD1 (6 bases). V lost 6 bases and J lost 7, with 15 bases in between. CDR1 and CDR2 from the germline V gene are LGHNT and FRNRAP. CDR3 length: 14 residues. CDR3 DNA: TGTGCTAGTGGACAGGGCAGGGCGGTCGGGGAGCTGTTTTTT. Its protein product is CASGQGRAVGELFF.

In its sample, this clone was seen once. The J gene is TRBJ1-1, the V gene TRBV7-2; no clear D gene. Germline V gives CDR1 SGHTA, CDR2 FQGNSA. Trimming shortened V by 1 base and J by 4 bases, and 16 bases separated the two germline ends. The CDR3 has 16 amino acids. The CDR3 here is CASSLEAAAEGTEAFF. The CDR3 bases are TGTGCCAGCAGCTTAGAGGCAGCTGCCGAAGGCACTGAAGCTTTCTTT.

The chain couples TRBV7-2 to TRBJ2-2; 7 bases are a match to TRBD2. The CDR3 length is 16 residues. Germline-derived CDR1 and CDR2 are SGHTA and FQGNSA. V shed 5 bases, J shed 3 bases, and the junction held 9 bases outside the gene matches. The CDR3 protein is CASSRLSAGDTGELFF. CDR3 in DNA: TGTGCCAGCAGCCGTCTGTCGGCGGGAGACACCGGGGAGCTGTTTTTT.

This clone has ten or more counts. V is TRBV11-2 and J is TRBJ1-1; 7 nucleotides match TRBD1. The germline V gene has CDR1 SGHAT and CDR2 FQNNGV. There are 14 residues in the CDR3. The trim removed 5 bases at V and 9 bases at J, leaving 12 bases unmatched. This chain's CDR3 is CASSLPIGTAKAFF. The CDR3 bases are TGTGCCAGCAGCCTCCCAATCGGGACAGCAAAAGCTTTCTTT.

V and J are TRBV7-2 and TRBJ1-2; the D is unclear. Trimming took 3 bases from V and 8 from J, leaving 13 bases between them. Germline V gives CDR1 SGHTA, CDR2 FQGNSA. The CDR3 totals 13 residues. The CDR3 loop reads CASSFSLSRGYTF. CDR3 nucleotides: TGTGCCAGCAGCTTTTCTCTTTCGCGGGGCTACACCTTC. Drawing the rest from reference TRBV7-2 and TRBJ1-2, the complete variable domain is GAGVSQSPSNKVTEKGKDVELRCDPISGHTALYWYRQSLGQGLEFLIYFQGNSAPDKSGLPSDRFSAERTGGSVSTLTIQRTQQEDSAVYLCASSFSLSRGYTFGSGTRLTVV.

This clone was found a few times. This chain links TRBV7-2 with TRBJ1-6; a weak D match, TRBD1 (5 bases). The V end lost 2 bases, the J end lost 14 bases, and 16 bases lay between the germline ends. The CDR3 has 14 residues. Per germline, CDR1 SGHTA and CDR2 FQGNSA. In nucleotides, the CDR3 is TGTGCCAGCAGCTTAATTTCCCCCGGGGGGACCCTCCACTTT. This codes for CASSLISPGGTLHF.

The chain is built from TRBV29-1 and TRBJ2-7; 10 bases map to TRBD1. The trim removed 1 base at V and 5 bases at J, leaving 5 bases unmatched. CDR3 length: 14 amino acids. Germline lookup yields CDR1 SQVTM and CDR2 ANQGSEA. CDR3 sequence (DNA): TGCAGCGTTGAAGGGGGACAGGGGAGAAACGAGCAGTACTTC. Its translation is CSVEGGQGRNEQYF.

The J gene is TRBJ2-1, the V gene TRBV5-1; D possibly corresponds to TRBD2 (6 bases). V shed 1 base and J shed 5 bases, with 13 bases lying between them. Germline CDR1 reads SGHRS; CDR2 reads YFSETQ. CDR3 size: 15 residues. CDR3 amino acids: CASSLLGGSHNEQFF. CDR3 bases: TGCGCCAGCAGCTTGCTGGGGGGAAGCCACAATGAGCAGTTCTTC.

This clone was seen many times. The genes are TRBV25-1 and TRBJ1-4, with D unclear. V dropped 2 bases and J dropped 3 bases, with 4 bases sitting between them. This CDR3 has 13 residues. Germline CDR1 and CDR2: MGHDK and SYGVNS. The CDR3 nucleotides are TGTGCCAGCAGTGAAAGGGCTAATGAAAAACTGTTTTTT. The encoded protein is CASSERANEKLFF.

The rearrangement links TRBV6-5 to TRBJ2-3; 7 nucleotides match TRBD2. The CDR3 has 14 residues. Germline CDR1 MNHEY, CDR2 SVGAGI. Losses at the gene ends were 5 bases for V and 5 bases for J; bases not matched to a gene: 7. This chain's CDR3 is CASSLRGEVDTQYF. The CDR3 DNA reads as TGTGCCAGCAGTCTCCGGGGGGAGGTAGATACGCAGTATTTT.

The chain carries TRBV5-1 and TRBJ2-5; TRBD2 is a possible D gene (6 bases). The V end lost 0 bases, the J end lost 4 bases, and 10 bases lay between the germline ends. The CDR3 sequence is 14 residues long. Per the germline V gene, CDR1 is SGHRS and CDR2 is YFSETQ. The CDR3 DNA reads TGCGCCAGCAGCTTGGAAGGAGGGAGAGAGACCCAGTACTTC. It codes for CASSLEGGRETQYF. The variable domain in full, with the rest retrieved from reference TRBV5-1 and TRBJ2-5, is KAGVTQTPRYLIKTRGQQVTLSCSPISGHRSVSWYQQTPGQGLQFLFEYFSETQRNKGNFPGRFSGRQFSNSRSEMNVSTLELGDSALYLCASSLEGGRETQYFGPGTRLLVL.

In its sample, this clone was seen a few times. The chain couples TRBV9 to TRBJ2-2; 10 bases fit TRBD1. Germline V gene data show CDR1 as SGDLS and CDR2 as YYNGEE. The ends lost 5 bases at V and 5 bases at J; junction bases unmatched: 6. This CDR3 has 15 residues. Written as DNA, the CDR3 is TGTGCCAGCAGGTCCGGGACAGGGGAAACCGGGGAGCTGTTTTTT. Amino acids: CASRSGTGETGELFF.

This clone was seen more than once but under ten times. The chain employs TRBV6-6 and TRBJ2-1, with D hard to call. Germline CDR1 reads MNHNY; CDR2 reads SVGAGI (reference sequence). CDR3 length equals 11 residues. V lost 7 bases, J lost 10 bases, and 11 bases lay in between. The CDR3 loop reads CASTDGPEQFF. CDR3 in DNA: TGTGCCAGCACCGACGGACCCGAGCAGTTCTTC.

The CDR3 sequence is CASSRNSGGVQTQYF. For the CDR3, the DNA is TGTGCCAGCAGCCGAAATAGCGGGGGGGTACAGACCCAGTACTTC. This chain links TRBV9 with TRBJ2-5; 11 bases are a match to TRBD2. CDR1 is SGDLS and CDR2 is YYNGEE in the germline V gene. Trimming removed 4 bases from V and 6 bases from J; junction bases left unmatched: 8. This CDR3 comprises 15 residues.

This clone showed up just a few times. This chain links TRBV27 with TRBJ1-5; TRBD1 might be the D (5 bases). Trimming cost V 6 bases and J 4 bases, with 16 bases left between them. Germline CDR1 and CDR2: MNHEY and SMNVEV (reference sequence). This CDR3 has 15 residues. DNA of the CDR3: TGTGCCAGCAGGATGGGGACTGGAGGAAATCAGCCCCAGCATTTT. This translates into CASRMGTGGNQPQHF.